The 12 T cell receptor beta chains in this list originate from one sample, sequenced in a study of blood T cell repertoires in COVID-19. Sequencing was performed with immunoSEQ multiplex PCR; in TCRdb, only in-frame clones are kept and a portion is missing. The sample includes a few hundred thousand clones, around 80% of them seen just once. Sequenced sample: PBMCs or T cells enriched from blood (not recorded which). These receptors originate from a man under 40 with acute COVID-19.

The gene calls are TRBV7-9 and TRBJ1-3, with no clear D. Trimming pared 6 bases from V and 4 bases from J, leaving 13 bases between. CDR3 length: 14 residues. CDR1 is SEHNR, CDR2 FQNEAQ, per germline (reference sequence). DNA for the CDR3: TGTGCCAGCAGTTCCGAGGGAGGCGGAAACACCATATATTTT. It is translated as CASSSEGGGNTIYF.

The chain joins TRBV12-2 to TRBJ2-1; the D call of TRBD2 is as the table states it, not checked on the DNA. TRBV12-2 constitutes a pseudogene. The length of the CDR3 is 16 residues. The CDR3 spells CASRSRASGAYNEQFF. The CDR3 nucleotides are TGTGCAAGTCGCTCCCGCGCTAGCGGAGCCTACAATGAGCAGTTCTTC.

The rearrangement links TRBV3-1 (or the pseudogene TRBV3-2) to TRBJ2-2, with D possibly matching TRBD1 (5 bases). The germline gives CDR1 LGHDT, CDR2 YNNKEL (reference sequence). The CDR3 runs 14 residues. V was trimmed by 2 bases and J by 8 bases, leaving 12 bases between them. The CDR3 bases are TGTGCCAGCAGCCAAAAATCCAGGACAGGGGAGCTGTTTTTT. Translating it yields CASSQKSRTGELFF.

The chain couples TRBV7-3 to TRBJ1-1, with TRBD1 identical over 12 bases. Trimming took 2 bases from V and 4 from J; bases not matched to a gene: 8. Germline CDR1 is SGHTA and CDR2 is FQGTGA. The CDR3 length is 17 residues. CDR3 region: CASSLWGTGGGSTEAFF. The CDR3 DNA reads TGTGCCAGCAGCTTATGGGGGACAGGGGGCGGGAGCACTGAAGCTTTCTTT.

V usage is TRBV6-6 and J usage is TRBJ1-2; D is possibly TRBD1 (6 bases). This CDR3 is 15 amino acids long. V was clipped by 2 bases and J by 4 bases, with 14 bases between them. The germline V gene has CDR1 MNHNY and CDR2 SVGAGI (reference sequence). CDR3 amino acids: CASSYKTGEFYGYTF. Here the CDR3 DNA reads TGTGCCAGCAGTTACAAGACAGGAGAATTCTATGGCTACACCTTC.

A few counts support this clone. The chain combines TRBV5-6 with TRBJ1-1, with 9 bases matching TRBD1. Trimming removed 4 bases from V and 1 base from J; junction bases left unmatched: 8. CDR1 is SGHDT, CDR2 YYEEEE, per germline. The CDR3 spans 16 residues. The CDR3 sequence: CASSPGQGIGNTEAFF. The CDR3, as DNA: TGTGCCAGCAGCCCCGGACAGGGGATAGGGAACACTGAAGCTTTCTTT.

V gene TRBV5-1 combines with J gene TRBJ2-5; TRBD1 agrees at 9 bases. V dropped 4 bases and J dropped 5; count of bases not matched to a gene: 6. There are 14 residues in the CDR3. Germline values: CDR1 SGHRS, CDR2 YFSETQ. DNA of the CDR3: TGCGCCAGCAGCCAGGGGACAGGGATGGAGACCCAGTACTTC. Its translation is CASSQGTGMETQYF.

The chain couples TRBV12-5 to TRBJ2-7; possibly TRBD1 for D (6 bases). CDR3 length: 15 amino acids. Trimming removed 1 base from V and 3 bases from J, with 13 bases in between. The germline gives CDR1 LGHNT, CDR2 FRNRAP. DNA of the CDR3: TGTGCTAGTGGTTTGGACCCCAAAGGGGGCTACGAGCAGTACTTC. Its protein product is CASGLDPKGGYEQYF.

V is TRBV3-1 (or the pseudogene TRBV3-2) and J is TRBJ2-1; 10 bases are shared with TRBD2. V lost 0 bases to trimming and J lost 5 bases; unmatched junction nucleotides: 7. The CDR3 has 17 amino acids. Germline CDR1 and CDR2: LGHDT and YNNKEL (reference sequence). CDR3: CASSQDLRLAGDNEQFF. In DNA form, the CDR3 reads TGTGCCAGCAGCCAAGATCTAAGGCTAGCGGGGGACAATGAGCAGTTCTTC.

The rearrangement links TRBV5-4 to TRBJ1-4, with D unclear. This CDR3 is built from 17 residues. Deletions cut 0 bases from V and 0 bases from J, with 12 bases between. Per the germline V gene, CDR1 is SGHNT and CDR2 is YYREEE (reference sequence). The CDR3 is CASSLAGKQATNEKLFF. As DNA, the CDR3 is TGTGCCAGCAGCTTGGCCGGGAAGCAGGCAACTAATGAAAAACTGTTTTTT.

V usage is TRBV5-5 and J usage is TRBJ1-4; TRBD1 matches 7 bases. The CDR3 is 15 amino acids. V lost 4 bases to trimming and J lost 7 bases; unmatched junction nucleotides: 10. Germline V gene lookup returns CDR1 SGHKS and CDR2 YYEKEE (reference sequence). The CDR3 DNA reads as TGTGCCAGCAGCGTGAGCCGGGACAGCGGTGAAAAACTGTTTTTT. Protein product: CASSVSRDSGEKLFF.

This chain joins TRBV27 and TRBJ1-2, with 9 bases that match TRBD1. In germline, CDR1 is MNHEY, CDR2 SMNVEV (reference sequence). V lost 7 bases to trimming and J lost 6 bases; unmatched junction nucleotides: 12. The CDR3 runs to 15 residues. This CDR3 is CASTSTQQGAHGYTF. The CDR3 nucleotides are TGTGCCAGCACCTCAACCCAACAGGGGGCCCATGGCTACACCTTC.